This T cell receptor (beta chain) appears in the sequencing data of a study of blood T cell repertoires in COVID-19. Study background: From the United States, Italy and Spain came samples of acute and convalescent COVID-19. T cells, B-cell-depleted T cells, or PBMCs supplied cDNA or gDNA.

In the study's own analysis: Researchers report that nucleated cell counts were estimated from reference gene primer amplification. TCRdb's copy holds only in-frame clones and misses some; the assay was immunoSEQ multiplex PCR. Clone size and the V and J calls come from that table; the DNA yielded D and trimming. Of about 52,000 clones in the sample, 85% were seen once. Germline CDR1 MNHEY, CDR2 SMNVEV (reference sequence). This CDR3 has 14 residues. Trimming at V came to 5 bases and at J to 2 bases, leaving 4 bases not matched to a gene. This TCR was sampled from a human donor in a cohort sampled during active COVID-19. The chain recombines TRBV27 with TRBJ2-5; TRBD1 matches at 8 bases. Sequencing was carried out using peripheral blood. Here the CDR3 reads CASSPDREQETQYF. The DNA of the CDR3 is TGTGCCAGCAGTCCGGACAGGGAACAAGAGACCCAGTACTTC.